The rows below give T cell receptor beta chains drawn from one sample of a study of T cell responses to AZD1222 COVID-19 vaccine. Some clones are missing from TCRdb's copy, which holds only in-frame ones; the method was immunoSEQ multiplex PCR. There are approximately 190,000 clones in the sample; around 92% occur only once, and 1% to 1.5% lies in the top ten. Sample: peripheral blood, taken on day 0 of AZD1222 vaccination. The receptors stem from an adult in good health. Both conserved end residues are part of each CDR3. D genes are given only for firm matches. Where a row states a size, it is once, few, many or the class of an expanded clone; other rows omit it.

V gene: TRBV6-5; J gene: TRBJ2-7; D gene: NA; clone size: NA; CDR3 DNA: TGTGCCAGCAGTTACACGGGGACGGGCGAGCAGTACTTC; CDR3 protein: CASSYTGTGEQYF
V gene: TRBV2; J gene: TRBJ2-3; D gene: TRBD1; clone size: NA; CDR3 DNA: TGTGCCATCAGCCGACAGGGCCGAGATACGCAGTATTTT; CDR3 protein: CAISRQGRDTQYF
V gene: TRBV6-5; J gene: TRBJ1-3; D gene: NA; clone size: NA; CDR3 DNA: TGTGGCGAGGGCTCTGGAAACACCATATATTTT; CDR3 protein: CGEGSGNTIYF
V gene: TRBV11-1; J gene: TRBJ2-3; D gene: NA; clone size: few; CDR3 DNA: TGTGCCAGCAGCTTACAGGGGACTTACACAGATACGCAGTATTTT; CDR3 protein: CASSLQGTYTDTQYF
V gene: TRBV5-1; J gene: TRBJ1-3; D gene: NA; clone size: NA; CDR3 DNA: TGCGCCAGCAGCGTAAAACAGGGTGCCGGAAACACCATATATTTT; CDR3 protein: CASSVKQGAGNTIYF
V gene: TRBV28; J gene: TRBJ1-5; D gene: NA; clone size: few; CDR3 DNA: TGTGCCAGCAGTTTATCTGGCGTTCAGCCCCAGCATTTT; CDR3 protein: CASSLSGVQPQHF
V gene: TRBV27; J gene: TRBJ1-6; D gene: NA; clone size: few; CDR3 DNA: TGTGCCAGCAGTCCCCCTTTGAACTTAGGTTCACCCCTCCACTTT; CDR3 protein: CASSPPLNLGSPLHF
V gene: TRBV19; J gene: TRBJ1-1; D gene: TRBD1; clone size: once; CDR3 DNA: TGTGCCAGTAGGAGGGGACAGGGTCGGAACACTGAAGCTTTCTTT; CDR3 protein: CASRRGQGRNTEAFF
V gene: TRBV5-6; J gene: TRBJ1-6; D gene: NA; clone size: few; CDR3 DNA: TGTGCCAGCAGTTTGGGATATAATTCACCCCTCCACTTT; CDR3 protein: CASSLGYNSPLHF
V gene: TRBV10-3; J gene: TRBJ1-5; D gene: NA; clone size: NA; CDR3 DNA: TGTGCCATCAGTGAGGGTGGCCTATATCAGCCCCAGCATTTT; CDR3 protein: CAISEGGLYQPQHF
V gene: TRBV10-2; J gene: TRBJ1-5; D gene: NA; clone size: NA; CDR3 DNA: TGCGCCAGCAGTTCTCGCAATCAGCCCCAGCATTTT; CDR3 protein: CASSSRNQPQHF
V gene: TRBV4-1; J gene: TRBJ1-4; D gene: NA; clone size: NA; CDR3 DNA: TGCGCCAGCAGCCAGTGGGGGGAGACGAGCCTCGGGGAAAAACTGTTTTTT; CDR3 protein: CASSQWGETSLGEKLFF
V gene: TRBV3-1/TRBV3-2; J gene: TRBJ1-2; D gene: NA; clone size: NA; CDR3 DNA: TGTGCCAGCAGCCAAGACCTCAGGGCTCCGGCCTATGGCTACACCTTC; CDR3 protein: CASSQDLRAPAYGYTF
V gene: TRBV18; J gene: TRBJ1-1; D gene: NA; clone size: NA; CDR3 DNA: TGTGCCAGCTCACCATCCGAAACTATGAGGACTGAAGCTTTCTTT; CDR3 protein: CASSPSETMRTEAFF
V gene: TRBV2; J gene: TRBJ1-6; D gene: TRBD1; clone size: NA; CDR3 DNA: TGTGCCAGCAGTGATTGGACAGGGCGTAATTCACCCCTCCACTTT; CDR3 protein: CASSDWTGRNSPLHF
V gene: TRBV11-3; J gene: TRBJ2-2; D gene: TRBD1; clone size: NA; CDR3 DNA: TGTGCCAGCAGCCCAGGGACAGGGGAAAACACCGGGGAGCTGTTTTTT; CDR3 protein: CASSPGTGENTGELFF
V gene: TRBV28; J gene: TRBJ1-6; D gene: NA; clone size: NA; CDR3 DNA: TGTGCCAGCTGCAGGGCCTATAATTCACCCCTCCACTTT; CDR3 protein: CASCRAYNSPLHF
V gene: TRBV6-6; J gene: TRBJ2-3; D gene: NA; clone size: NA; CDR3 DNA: TGTGCCAGCAGTCCTACACCGACTTCTAGGGGGACAGATACGCAGTATTTT; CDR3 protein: CASSPTPTSRGTDTQYF
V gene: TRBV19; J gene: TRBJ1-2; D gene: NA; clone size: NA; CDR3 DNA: TGTGCCAGTAGTATCCCGGGTGGCTACACCTTC; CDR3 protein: CASSIPGGYTF
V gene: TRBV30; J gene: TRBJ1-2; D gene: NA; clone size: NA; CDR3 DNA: TGTGCCTGGAACCTTTTACAAGGGAGGGCTGGCTACACCTTC; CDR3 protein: CAWNLLQGRAGYTF
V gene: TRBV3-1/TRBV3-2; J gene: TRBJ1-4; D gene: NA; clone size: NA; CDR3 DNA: TGTGCCAGCAGCCAACCCGTTCTTGGAGGCCAGAATGAAAAACTGTTTTTT; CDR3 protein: CASSQPVLGGQNEKLFF
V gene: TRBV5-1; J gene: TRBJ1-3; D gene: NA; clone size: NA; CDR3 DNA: TGCGCCAGCAGCTCGTCGACAGCCTCTGGAAACACCATATATTTT; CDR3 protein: CASSSSTASGNTIYF
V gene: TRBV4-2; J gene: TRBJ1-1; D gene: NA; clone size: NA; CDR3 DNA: TGTGCCAGCAGCCAAGATCTCCGGGGCATCGCTTTCTTT; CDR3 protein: CASSQDLRGIAFF
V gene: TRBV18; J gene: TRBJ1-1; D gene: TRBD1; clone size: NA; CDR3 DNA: TGTGCCAGCTCACCCACAGGGGACACTGAAGCTTTCTTT; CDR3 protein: CASSPTGDTEAFF
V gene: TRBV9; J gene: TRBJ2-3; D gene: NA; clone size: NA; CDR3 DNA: TGTGCCAGCAGCGTACAGGGAACAGATACGCAGTATTTT; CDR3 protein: CASSVQGTDTQYF
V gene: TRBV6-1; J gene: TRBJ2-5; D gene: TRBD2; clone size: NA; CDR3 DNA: TGTGCCAGCAGTGACCCCGGGGGGTTACAAGAGACCCAGTACTTC; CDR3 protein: CASSDPGGLQETQYF
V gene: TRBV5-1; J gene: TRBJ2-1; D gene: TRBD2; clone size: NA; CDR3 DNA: TGCGCCAGCAGCATACGGACTAGCGGCAATGAGCAGTTCTTC; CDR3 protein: CASSIRTSGNEQFF
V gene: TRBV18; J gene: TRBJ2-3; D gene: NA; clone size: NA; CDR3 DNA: TGTGCCAGCTCACAAGTGGAGGCCGGGGATACGCAGTATTTT; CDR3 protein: CASSQVEAGDTQYF
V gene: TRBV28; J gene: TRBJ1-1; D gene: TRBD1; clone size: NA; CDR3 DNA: TGTGCCAGCACTCCGGGACAGTTCACAAGGGAAGCTTTCTTT; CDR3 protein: CASTPGQFTREAFF
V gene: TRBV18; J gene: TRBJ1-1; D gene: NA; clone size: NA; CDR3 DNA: TGTGCCAGCTCACCGGACGTGGTTGCTGAAGCTTTCTTT; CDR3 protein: CASSPDVVAEAFF
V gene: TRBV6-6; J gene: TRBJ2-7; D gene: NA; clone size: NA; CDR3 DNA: TGTGCCAGCAGTTCGATGATGACTACCTACGAGCAGTACTTC; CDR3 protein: CASSSMMTTYEQYF
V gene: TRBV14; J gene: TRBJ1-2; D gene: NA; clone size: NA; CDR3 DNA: TGTGCCAGCAGCCCGACGGATACCTATGGCTACACCTTC; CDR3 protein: CASSPTDTYGYTF
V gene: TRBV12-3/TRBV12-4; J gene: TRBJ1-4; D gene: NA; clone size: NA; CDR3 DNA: TGTGCCAGCAGTTTAGGGGGGGCGGAAAAACTGTTTTTT; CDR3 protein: CASSLGGAEKLFF
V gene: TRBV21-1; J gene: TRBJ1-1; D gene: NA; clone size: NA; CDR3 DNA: TGTGCCAGCAGCAAAAGGCGTACTGAAGCTTTCTTT; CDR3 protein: CASSKRRTEAFF
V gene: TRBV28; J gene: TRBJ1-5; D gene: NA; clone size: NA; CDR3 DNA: TGTGCCAGCACCCTAAGGGGGGGTCAGCCCCAGCATTTT; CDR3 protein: CASTLRGGQPQHF
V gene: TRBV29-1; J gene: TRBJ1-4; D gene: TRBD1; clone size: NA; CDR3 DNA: TGCAGTGGATCGACAGGGGGATCTGAAAAACTGTTTTTT; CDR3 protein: CSGSTGGSEKLFF
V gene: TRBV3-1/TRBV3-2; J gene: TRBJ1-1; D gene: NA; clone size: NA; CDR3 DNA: TGTGCCAGCAGTCGAGATGGGGTCAGTGAAGCTTTCTTT; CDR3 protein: CASSRDGVSEAFF
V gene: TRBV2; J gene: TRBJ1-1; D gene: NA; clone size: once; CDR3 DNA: TGTGCCAGCAGCGATAGGACTGGAACTGAAGCTTTCTTT; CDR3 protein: CASSDRTGTEAFF
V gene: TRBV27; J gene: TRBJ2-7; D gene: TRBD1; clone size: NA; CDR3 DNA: TGTGCCAGCAGCCTGGACAGGGCAATCTACGAGCAGTACTTC; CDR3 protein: CASSLDRAIYEQYF
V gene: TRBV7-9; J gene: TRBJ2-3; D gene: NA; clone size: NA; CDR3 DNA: TGTGCCAGCAGCCCTTCGGGAACAGATACGCAGTATTTT; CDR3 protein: CASSPSGTDTQYF
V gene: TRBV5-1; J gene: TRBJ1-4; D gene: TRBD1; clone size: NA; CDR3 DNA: TGCGCCAGCAGCTTGAAGCCCTTGGGACAGGCAACTAATGAAAAACTGTTTTTT; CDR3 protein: CASSLKPLGQATNEKLFF
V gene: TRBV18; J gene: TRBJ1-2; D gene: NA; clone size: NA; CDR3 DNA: TGTGCCAGCTCAGGGGGCCTCTATGGCTACACCTTC; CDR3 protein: CASSGGLYGYTF
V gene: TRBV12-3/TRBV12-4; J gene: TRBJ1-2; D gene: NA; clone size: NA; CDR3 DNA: TGTGCCAGCAGTCGGGGACATCGGGATGGCTACACCTTC; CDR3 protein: CASSRGHRDGYTF
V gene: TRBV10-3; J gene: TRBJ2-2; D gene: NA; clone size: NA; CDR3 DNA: TGTGCCAGCCGGGACACCCTCACCGGGGAGCTGTTTTTT; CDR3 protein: CASRDTLTGELFF
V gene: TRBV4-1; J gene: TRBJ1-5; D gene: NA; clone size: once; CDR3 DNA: TGCGCCAGCAGCCAAGATATCAGGGCAAATCAGCCCCAGCATTTT; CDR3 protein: CASSQDIRANQPQHF
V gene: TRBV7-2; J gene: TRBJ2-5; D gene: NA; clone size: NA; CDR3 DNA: TGTGCCAGCAGCCCTACGGCAGGGTACCAAGAGACCCAGTACTTC; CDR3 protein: CASSPTAGYQETQYF
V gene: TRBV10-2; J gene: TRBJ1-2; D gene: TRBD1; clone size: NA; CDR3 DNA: TGCGCCAGCAACCCTCGACAGGGGGCTCGAGGGAACTATGGCTACACCTTC; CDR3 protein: CASNPRQGARGNYGYTF
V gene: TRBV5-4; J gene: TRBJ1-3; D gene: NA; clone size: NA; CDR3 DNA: TGTGCCAGCAGCTCAGGACCCCAGGTTGTCACCAACACCATATATTTT; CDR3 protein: CASSSGPQVVTNTIYF
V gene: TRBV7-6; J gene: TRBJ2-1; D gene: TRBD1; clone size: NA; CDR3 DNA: TGTGCCAGCAGCTTAGGGGGACAGTCCCTTTTTTACAATGAGCAGTTCTTC; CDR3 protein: CASSLGGQSLFYNEQFF
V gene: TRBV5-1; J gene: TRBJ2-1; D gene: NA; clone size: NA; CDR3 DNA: TGCGCCAGCAGCTTGGTCCTGTTTGAGAATGAGCAGTTCTTC; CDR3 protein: CASSLVLFENEQFF
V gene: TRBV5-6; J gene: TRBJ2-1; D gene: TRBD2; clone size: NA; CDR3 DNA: TGTGCCAGCAGCTTGCCGGGACTAGCGACATACAATGAGCAGTTCTTC; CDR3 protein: CASSLPGLATYNEQFF
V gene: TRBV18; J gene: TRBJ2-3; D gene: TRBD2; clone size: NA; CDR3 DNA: TGTGCCAGCTCACCAAGGGCTCCCCGGGGGGCAGATACGCAGTATTTT; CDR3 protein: CASSPRAPRGADTQYF
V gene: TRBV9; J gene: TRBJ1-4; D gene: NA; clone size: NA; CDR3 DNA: TGTGCCAGCAGCCCGAGACAGGCTCGCGATGAAAAACTGTTTTTT; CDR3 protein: CASSPRQARDEKLFF
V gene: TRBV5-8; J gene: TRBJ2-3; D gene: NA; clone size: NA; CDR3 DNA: TGTGCCAGCAGCTTCGACACAGGGAGAGCGGCAGATACGCAGTATTTT; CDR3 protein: CASSFDTGRAADTQYF
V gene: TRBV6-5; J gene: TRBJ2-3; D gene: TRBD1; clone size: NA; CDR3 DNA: TGTGCCGGCGGGACAGGGGAGGGTACGCAGTATTTT; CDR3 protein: CAGGTGEGTQYF
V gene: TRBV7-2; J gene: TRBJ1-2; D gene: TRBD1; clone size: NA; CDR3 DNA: TGTGCCAGCAGCTCACAGACAGGGACCAACTATGGCTACACCTTC; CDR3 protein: CASSSQTGTNYGYTF
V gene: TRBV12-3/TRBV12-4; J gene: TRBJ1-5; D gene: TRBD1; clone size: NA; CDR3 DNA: TGTGCCAGCAGTATCAGACAGGGGCCCCAGCATTTT; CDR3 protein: CASSIRQGPQHF